This T cell receptor (beta chain) appears in the sequencing data of a study of blood T cell repertoires in COVID-19. The data were produced by immunoSEQ multiplex PCR, yet TCRdb's version contains in-frame clones alone and is incomplete. Of about 190,000 clones in the sample, 84% were seen once. The ends lost 5 bases at V and 6 bases at J; junction bases unmatched: 13. In germline, CDR1 is SNHLY, CDR2 FYNNEI. The CDR3 is made up of 15 amino acids. The sample was peripheral blood. V is TRBV2 and J is TRBJ2-7, with TRBD2 identical over 7 bases. The sequence was obtained from a woman aged 70-85 years with active or convalescent COVID-19. In DNA, the CDR3 is TGTGCCAGCAGTAGGACGGGGGGACCCCTGGGCGAGCAGTACTTC. As protein: CASSRTGGPLGEQYF.